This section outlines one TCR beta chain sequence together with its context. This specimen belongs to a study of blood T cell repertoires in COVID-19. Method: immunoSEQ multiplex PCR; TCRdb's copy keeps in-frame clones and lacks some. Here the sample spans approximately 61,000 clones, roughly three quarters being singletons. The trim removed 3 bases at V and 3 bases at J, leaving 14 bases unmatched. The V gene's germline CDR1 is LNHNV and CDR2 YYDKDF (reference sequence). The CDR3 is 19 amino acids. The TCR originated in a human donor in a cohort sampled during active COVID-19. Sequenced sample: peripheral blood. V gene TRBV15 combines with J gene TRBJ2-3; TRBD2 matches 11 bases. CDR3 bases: TGTGCCACCAGCAGGGGTGAGGCTAGCGGGAGGTTGAGGACAGATACGCAGTATTTT. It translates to CATSRGEASGRLRTDTQYF.